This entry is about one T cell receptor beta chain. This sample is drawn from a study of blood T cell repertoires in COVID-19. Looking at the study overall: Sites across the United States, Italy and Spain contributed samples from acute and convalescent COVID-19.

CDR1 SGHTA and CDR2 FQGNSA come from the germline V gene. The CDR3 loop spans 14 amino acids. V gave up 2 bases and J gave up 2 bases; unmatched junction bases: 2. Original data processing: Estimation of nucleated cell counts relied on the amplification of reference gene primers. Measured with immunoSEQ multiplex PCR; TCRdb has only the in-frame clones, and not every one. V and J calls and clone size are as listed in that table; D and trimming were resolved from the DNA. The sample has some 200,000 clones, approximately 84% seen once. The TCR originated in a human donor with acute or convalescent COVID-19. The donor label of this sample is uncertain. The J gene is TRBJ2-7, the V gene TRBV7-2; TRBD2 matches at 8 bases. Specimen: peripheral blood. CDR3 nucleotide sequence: TGTGCCAGCAGCTTAACTAGCGGTACCTACGAGCAGTACTTC. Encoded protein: CASSLTSGTYEQYF.